Each of the 10 T cell receptor beta chains below was sequenced from the same sample in a study of graft-versus-host responses after intestinal transplantation. Only in-frame clones appear in the TCRdb table, and some are missing; sequencing was by immunoSEQ multiplex PCR. Seen here are around 100,000 clones, roughly nine tenths observed once, and the top ten hold 0.85% to 1%. The antigens of these receptors remain unknown. This specimen was unstimulated CD4+ T cells sorted from spleen or lymph node cells, taken before transplant. These receptors originate from a human donor who was the organ donor for an intestinal transplant.

The genes are TRBV9 and TRBJ1-6; a possible D gene is TRBD1 (5 bases). The CDR3 contains 17 residues. Deletions cut 0 bases from V and 5 bases from J, with 15 bases between. In germline, CDR1 is SGDLS, CDR2 YYNGEE. The CDR3 coding sequence is TGTGCCAGCAGCGTAGATGGGGCACCGACCCATAATTCACCCCTCCACTTT. Translated: CASSVDGAPTHNSPLHF.

This rearrangement joins TRBV19 to TRBJ1-1; 8 bases match TRBD1. Germline loops: CDR1 LNHDA, CDR2 SQIVND (reference sequence). Unmatched junction bases numbered 3, after V lost 2 bases and J lost 4 bases. CDR3 size: 14 residues. This CDR3 is CASSITGGVTEAFF. As DNA, the CDR3 is TGTGCCAGTAGTATAACAGGGGGTGTCACTGAAGCTTTCTTT.

CDR3: CAWVEFTNRNQPQHF. The CDR3 nucleotides read TGTGCCTGGGTGGAGTTTACAAATCGCAATCAGCCCCAGCATTTT. The chain is built from TRBV30 and TRBJ1-5; D gene uncertain. Trimming took 5 bases from V and 2 from J, leaving 16 bases between them. CDR3 size: 15 residues. Germline V lookup: CDR1 GTSNPN, CDR2 SVGIG (reference sequence).

The chain links TRBV6-1 to TRBJ1-2, with D unclear. V lost 8 bases, J lost 0 bases, and 13 bases lay in between. CDR3 size: 14 residues. CDR1 and CDR2 from the germline V gene are MNHNS and SASEGT. The CDR3 bases are TGTGCCAGCGACCCCCCCTCGTCTAACTATGGCTACACCTTC. Protein sequence: CASDPPSSNYGYTF.

The chain combines TRBV5-5 with TRBJ2-7, with no clear D. Germline loops: CDR1 SGHKS, CDR2 YYEKEE (reference sequence). V lost 4 bases and J lost 6, with 8 bases in between. The CDR3 loop spans 11 amino acids. CDR3 coding DNA: TGTGCCAGCAGCCCCGCGCTCGAGCAGTACTTC. It is translated as CASSPALEQYF.

The rearrangement uses TRBV5-1 and TRBJ2-3; D is tentatively TRBD1 or TRBD2 (6 bases each). This CDR3 comprises 17 residues. The V gene lost 0 bases and the J gene lost 5 bases, with 19 bases spanning the gap. CDR1 and CDR2 (germline): SGHRS, YFSETQ. The CDR3 region has the DNA TGCGCCAGCAGCTTGGAGGCCGGGGGCTTTTGGGAAGATACGCAGTATTTT. Translating it yields CASSLEAGGFWEDTQYF.

The chain couples TRBV4-1 to TRBJ1-6; the D is unclear. CDR3 length: 14 residues. Germline CDR1 is MGHRA and CDR2 is YSYEKL. With 1 base removed from V and 3 bases from J, the gap between germline ends came to 4 bases. Here the CDR3 reads CASSQGHYNSPLHF. CDR3 nucleotides: TGCGCCAGCAGCCAAGGACACTATAATTCACCCCTCCACTTT.

This chain links TRBV28 with TRBJ1-5, with D tentatively TRBD1 (5 bases). The V end was cut by 5 bases, the J end by 0 bases, with 20 bases between. The CDR3 covers 18 residues. Germline V gives CDR1 MDHEN, CDR2 SYDVKM. The CDR3 sequence is CASSKSGQGTYSNQPQHF. In nucleotides, the CDR3 is TGTGCCAGCAGTAAATCAGGACAAGGGACTTATAGCAATCAGCCCCAGCATTTT.

This clone was seen only once. The chain combines TRBV6-1 with TRBJ1-5; the D is unclear. V lost 5 bases and J 5 bases, leaving 10 bases between the germline ends. The CDR3 loop spans 13 amino acids. Germline lookup yields CDR1 MNHNS and CDR2 SASEGT. CDR3 sequence: CASSLVRDQPQHF. Here the CDR3 DNA reads TGTGCCAGCAGTCTAGTGAGAGATCAGCCCCAGCATTTT.

The rearrangement joins TRBV19 to TRBJ1-5; maybe TRBD1 (6 bases). CDR1 is LNHDA and CDR2 is SQIVND in the germline V gene (reference sequence). The CDR3 runs 12 residues. Trimming stripped 10 bases from V and 2 bases from J, with 9 bases between. The CDR3 region is CATSGGNQPQHF. In nucleotides, the CDR3 is TGTGCCACTTCAGGGGGCAATCAGCCCCAGCATTTT.